The clone carrying this TCR beta chain was recorded only once. Its target is not known. This record comes from a study of cytomegalovirus exposure and HLA in healthy donors. This CDR3 contains 15 residues. V shed 5 bases, J shed 5 bases, and the junction held 10 bases outside the gene matches. Germline loops: CDR1 SGHTA, CDR2 FQGNSA. Study-wide results and limits: Clonal expansion was found to be greater in HLA-associated TCR beta chains than in equally common others in a later analysis. Most of the TCR beta V segments (in an earlier analysis) were productive either about 87% or about 30% of the time. The authors excluded some V segments, including TRBV6-2 and TRBV6-3, as indistinguishable. A later analysis reportedly identified an Asian-associated ancestry cluster as carrying fewer N-insertions than the approximately 710-donor mean.

A multiplex PCR was run with 60 Vbeta primers and 13 Jbeta primers. Clones were sequenced by immunoSEQ multiplex PCR, and TCRdb holds only the in-frame ones, with some missing. The table includes 150,000 to 200,000 clones, around 83% detected once. The chain recombines TRBV7-2 with TRBJ1-1, with TRBD1 identical over 8 bases. The specimen was PBMCs. The clonotype originates from a man aged 50-60 years in good health and CMV-seropositive. CDR3 residues: CASSLLRGRGTEAFF. For the CDR3, the DNA is TGTGCCAGCAGCCTCCTCAGGGGGCGCGGGACTGAAGCTTTCTTT.